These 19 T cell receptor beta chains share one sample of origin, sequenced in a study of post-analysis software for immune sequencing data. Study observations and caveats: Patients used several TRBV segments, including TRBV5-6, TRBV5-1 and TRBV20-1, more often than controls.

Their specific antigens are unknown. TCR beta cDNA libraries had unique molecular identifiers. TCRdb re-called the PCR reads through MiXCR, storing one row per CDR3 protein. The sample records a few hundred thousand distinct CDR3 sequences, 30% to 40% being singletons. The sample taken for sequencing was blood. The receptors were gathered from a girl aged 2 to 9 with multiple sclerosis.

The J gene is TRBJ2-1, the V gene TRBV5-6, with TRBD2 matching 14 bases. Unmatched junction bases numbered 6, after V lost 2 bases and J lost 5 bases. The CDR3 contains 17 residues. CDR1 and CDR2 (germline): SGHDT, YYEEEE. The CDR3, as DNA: TGTGCCAGCAGCTTACTCGGACTAGCGGGGGGTCACAATGAGCAGTTCTTC. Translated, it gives CASSLLGLAGGHNEQFF.

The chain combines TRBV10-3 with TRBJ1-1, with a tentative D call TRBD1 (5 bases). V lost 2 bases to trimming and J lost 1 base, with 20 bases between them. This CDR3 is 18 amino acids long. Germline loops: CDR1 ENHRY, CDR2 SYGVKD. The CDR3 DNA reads TGTGCCATCAGTGAGGCGAACCGTCCGGGGCCGGAGAACACTGAAGCTTTCTTT. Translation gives CAISEANRPGPENTEAFF.

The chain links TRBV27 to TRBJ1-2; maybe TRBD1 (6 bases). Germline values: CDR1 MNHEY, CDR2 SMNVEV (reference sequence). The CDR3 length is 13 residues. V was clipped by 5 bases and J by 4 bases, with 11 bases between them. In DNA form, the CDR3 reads TGTGCCAGCAGTCCACAGGGTATCTATGGCTACACCTTC. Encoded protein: CASSPQGIYGYTF.

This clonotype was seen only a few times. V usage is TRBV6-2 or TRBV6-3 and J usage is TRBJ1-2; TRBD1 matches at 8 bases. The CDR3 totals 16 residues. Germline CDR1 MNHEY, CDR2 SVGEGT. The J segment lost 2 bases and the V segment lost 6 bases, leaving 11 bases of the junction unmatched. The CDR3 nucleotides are TGTGCCAGCAGGCCCGAACGGACAGGGCGGAACTATGGCTACACCTTC. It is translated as CASRPERTGRNYGYTF.

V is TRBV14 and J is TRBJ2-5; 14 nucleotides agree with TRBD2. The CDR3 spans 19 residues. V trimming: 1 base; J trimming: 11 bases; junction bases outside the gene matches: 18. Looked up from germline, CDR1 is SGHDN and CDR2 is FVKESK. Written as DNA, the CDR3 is TGTGCCAGCAGCCAAGTACCGGGACTAGCGGGGGCTCGGCCGGATGAGCAGTACTTC. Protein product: CASSQVPGLAGARPDEQYF.

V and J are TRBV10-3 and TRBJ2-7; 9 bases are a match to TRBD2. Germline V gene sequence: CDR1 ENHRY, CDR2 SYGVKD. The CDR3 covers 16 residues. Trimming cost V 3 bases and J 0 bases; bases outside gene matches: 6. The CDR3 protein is CAISDGRREGSYEQYF. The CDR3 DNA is TGTGCCATCAGTGACGGCCGGCGGGAGGGCTCCTACGAGCAGTACTTC.

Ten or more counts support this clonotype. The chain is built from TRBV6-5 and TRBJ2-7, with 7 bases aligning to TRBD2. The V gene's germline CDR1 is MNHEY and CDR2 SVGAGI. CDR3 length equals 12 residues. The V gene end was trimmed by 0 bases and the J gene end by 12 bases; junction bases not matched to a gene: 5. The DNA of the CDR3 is TGTGCCAGCAGTTACTCTCTGACTAGCTGGTACTTC. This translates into CASSYSLTSWYF.

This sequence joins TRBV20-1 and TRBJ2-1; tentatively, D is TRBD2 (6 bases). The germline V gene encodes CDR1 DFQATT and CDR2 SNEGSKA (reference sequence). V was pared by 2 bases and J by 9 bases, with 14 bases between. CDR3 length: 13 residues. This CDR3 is CSARPPVGGEQFF. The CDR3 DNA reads TGCAGTGCTAGACCGCCCGTCGGGGGTGAGCAGTTCTTC.

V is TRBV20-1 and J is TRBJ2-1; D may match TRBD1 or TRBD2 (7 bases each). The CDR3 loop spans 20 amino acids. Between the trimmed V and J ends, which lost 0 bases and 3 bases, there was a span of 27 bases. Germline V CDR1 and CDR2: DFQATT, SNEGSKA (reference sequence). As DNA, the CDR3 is TGCAGTGCTAGAGAAGGGGGGGGGGGACAGAGAGTCTTTTTCTACAATGAGCAGTTCTTC. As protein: CSAREGGGGQRVFFYNEQFF.

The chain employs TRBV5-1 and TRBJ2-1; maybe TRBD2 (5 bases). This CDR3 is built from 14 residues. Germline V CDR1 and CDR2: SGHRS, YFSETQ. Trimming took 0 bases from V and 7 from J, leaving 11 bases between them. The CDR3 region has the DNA TGCGCCAGCAGCTTGGTTTTAGCGAGTAATGAGCAGTTCTTC. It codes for CASSLVLASNEQFF.

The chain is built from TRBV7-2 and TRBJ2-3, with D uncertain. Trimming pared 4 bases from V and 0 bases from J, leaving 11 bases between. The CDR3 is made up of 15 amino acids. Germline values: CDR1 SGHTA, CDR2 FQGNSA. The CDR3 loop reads CASSWPGASTDTQYF. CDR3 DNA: TGTGCCAGCAGCTGGCCGGGCGCCAGCACAGATACGCAGTATTTT.

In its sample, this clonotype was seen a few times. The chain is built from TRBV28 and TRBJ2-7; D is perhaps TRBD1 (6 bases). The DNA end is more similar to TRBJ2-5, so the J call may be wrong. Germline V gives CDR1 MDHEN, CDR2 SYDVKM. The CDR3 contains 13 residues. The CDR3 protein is CASSPDTGETQYF. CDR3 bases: TGTGCCAGCAGTCCTGACACAGGGGAGACCCAGTACTTC.

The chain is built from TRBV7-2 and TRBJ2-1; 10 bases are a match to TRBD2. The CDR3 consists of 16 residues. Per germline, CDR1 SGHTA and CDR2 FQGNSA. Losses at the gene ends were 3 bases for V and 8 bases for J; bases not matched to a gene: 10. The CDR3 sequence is CASSLGFLAGVDEQFF. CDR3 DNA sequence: TGTGCCAGCAGCTTGGGGTTTCTAGCGGGAGTTGATGAGCAGTTCTTC.

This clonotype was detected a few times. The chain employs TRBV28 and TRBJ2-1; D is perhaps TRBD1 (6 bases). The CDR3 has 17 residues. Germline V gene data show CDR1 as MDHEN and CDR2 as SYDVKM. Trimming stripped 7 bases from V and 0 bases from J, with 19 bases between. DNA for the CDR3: TGTGCCAGCACCACTCTACAGGGTGACTTCTCCTACAATGAGCAGTTCTTC. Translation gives CASTTLQGDFSYNEQFF.

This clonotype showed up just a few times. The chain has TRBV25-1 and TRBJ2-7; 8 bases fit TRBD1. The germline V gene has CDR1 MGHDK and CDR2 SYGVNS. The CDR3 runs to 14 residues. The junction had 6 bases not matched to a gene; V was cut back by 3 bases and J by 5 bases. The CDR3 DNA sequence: TGTGCCAGCAGTGAGCCCCTGACAGGGGACGAGCAGTACTTC. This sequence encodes CASSEPLTGDEQYF.

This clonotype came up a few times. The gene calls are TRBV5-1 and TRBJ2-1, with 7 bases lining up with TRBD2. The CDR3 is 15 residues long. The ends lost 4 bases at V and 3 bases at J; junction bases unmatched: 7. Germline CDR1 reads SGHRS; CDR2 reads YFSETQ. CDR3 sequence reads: CASSKVAGGYNEQFF. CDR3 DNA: TGCGCCAGCAGCAAAGTAGCGGGCGGCTACAATGAGCAGTTCTTC.

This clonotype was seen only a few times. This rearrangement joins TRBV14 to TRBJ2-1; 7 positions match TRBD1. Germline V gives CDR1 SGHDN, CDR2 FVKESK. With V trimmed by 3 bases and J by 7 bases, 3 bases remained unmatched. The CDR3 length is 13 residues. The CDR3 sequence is CASSQYRGNEQFF. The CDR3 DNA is TGTGCCAGCAGCCAGTACAGGGGAAATGAGCAGTTCTTC.

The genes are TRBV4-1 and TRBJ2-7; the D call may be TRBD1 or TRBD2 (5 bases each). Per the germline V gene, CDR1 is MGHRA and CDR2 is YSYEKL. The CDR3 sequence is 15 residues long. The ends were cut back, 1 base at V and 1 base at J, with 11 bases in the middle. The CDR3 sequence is CASSQAGTGSYEQYF. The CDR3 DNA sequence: TGCGCCAGCAGCCAAGCAGGGACGGGATCCTACGAGCAGTACTTC.

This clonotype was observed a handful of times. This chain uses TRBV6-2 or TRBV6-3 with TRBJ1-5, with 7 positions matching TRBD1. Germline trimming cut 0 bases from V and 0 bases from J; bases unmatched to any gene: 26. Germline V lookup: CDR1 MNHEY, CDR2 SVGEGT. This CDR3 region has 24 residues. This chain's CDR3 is CASSYSTPDQDRDSLYYSNQPQHF. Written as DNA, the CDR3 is TGTGCCAGCAGTTACTCGACACCTGACCAAGACCGGGACAGCCTATATTATAGCAATCAGCCCCAGCATTTT.